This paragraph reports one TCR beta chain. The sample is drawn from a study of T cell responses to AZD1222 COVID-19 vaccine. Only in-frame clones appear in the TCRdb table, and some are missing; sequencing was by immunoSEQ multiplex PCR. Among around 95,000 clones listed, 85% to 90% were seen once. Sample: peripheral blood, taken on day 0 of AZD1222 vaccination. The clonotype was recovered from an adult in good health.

CDR3 residues: CASSPPPITSGSYNEQFF. In DNA form, the CDR3 reads TGTGCCAGCAGCCCCCCGCCGATTACTAGCGGGAGTTACAATGAGCAGTTCTTC. This chain links TRBV9 with TRBJ2-1, with 11 bases matching TRBD2. The CDR3 runs to 18 residues. Germline assignment: CDR1 SGDLS and CDR2 YYNGEE. J was trimmed by 4 bases and V by 4 bases; bases with no gene match: 13.